This section outlines one T cell receptor beta chain sequence together with its context. Its antigen is unidentified. TCRdb reprocessed the reads via MiXCR and lists one record per CDR3 protein. This table holds about 900,000 distinct CDR3 sequences, roughly 30% found once. This entry comes from a study of T cell repertoires in cytomegalovirus infection. The germline CDR1 and CDR2 sequences are KGHDR and SFDVKD. Trimming removed 4 bases from V and 4 bases from J, with 24 bases in between. The CDR3 contains 18 residues. The chain uses TRBV24-1 and TRBJ2-5; tentative D call: TRBD2 (6 bases). The receptor comes from a human donor in good health (CMV status not recorded). Some clones in this sample may be carry-over from other donors' samples. Material: cultured CD8+ T cells from PBMCs, obtained from culture after CMV antigen stimulation. The DNA of the CDR3 is TGTGCCACCAGTGACCCTCAACGCCGACTAGATCGATCAGAGACCCAGTACTTC. Translated: CATSDPQRRLDRSETQYF.